Listed below are T cell receptor beta chains from one sample, sequenced in a study of shared clonotypes between healthy human individuals. The repertoire was sequenced with immunoSEQ multiplex PCR; TCRdb's copy has only in-frame clones and lacks some. Found here are about 2 million clones, 90% to 95% of them singletons; the top ten hold 0.13%. Sequencing was done on a sample of naive CD4+ T cells sorted from blood. These receptors all come from a man aged 18 to 29 in good health. CDR3s include the opening cysteine and the closing phenylalanine or tryptophan. A D gene is named only where the DNA matches it firmly.

J	V	D	CDR3
TRBJ2-5	TRBV5-1	TRBD2	CASSWGGLASQETQYF
TRBJ2-7	TRBV11-2	TRBD1	CASSPGTGSSYEQYF
TRBJ2-3	TRBV5-4	-	CASSQPRGGMSDTQYF
TRBJ2-5	TRBV5-1	-	CASSTPPHETQYF
TRBJ1-1	TRBV2	-	CASSVGHLNTEAFF
TRBJ2-7	TRBV2	TRBD1	CASSGDRSLREQYF
TRBJ2-5	TRBV27	-	CASSPQETQYF
TRBJ2-5	TRBV29-1	-	CSVQFGSNRETQYF
TRBJ1-1	TRBV6-6	TRBD1	CASSYKTDRGIAEAFF
TRBJ1-3	TRBV6-5	-	CASSYRPGTTGNTIYF
TRBJ1-4	TRBV6-5	-	CASSLTGTNEKLFF
TRBJ1-5	TRBV12-5	-	CASGDLWGKQPQHF
TRBJ2-7	TRBV23-1	-	CASSQSSEPQTLEQYF
TRBJ1-5	TRBV7-2	-	CASSLVGGNSNQPQHF
TRBJ1-4	TRBV4-1	TRBD1	CASSRTGGYEKLFF
TRBJ2-6	TRBV5-1	TRBD1	CASSFVTGGARAGANVLTF